One sample yielded the 16 T cell receptor beta chains listed below, sequenced in a study of tumor and adjacent non-tumor tissue in lung cancer. TCRbeta libraries were built with three rounds of nested PCR, modified from ARM-PCR. TCRdb recomputed calls from the multiplex PCR reads with MiXCR, one row per CDR3 protein. The table records 94,000 or so distinct CDR3 sequences, under 80% of them present only once. No cell sorting was done before RNA was extracted from the tissue. This non-tumor lung sample came from over 3 cm beyond the tumor edge. The sequenced material came from distant non-tumor lung tissue. The receptors derive from a woman aged 50 to 60 with non-small cell lung cancer.

About this clonotype: This CDR3 fails to terminate in the conserved phenylalanine or tryptophan, so it likely reflects a read error. Written as DNA, the CDR3 is TGTGCCAGCACTGGTCCGGAGACGTGGGAGCAGTACTTA. This gives the protein CASTGPETWEQYL. The genes are TRBV6-1 and TRBJ2-7, with D unresolved. CDR1 and CDR2 (germline): MNHNS, SASEGT. The CDR3 length is 13 residues. V lost 7 bases, J lost 7 bases, and 17 bases lay in between.

This clonotype was detected a few times. A much larger clone sits a single nucleotide away, making a read error possible. The chain carries TRBV20-1 and TRBJ2-1; possible D gene TRBD1, 5 bases. This CDR3 spans 15 amino acids. V dropped 0 bases and J dropped 1 base, with 10 bases sitting between them. Germline lookup yields CDR1 DFQATT and CDR2 SNEGSKA (reference sequence). CDR3 nucleotide sequence: TGCAGTGCTAGAGAACAGGATAAATCCTACAATGAGCAGTTCTTC. Protein: CSAREQDKSYNEQFF.

Regarding this clonotype: A single base separates this from a much larger clone, so it may be a read error. Since no conserved phenylalanine or tryptophan closes the CDR3, a read error is the likely cause. V and J are TRBV19 and TRBJ2-3; no firm D call. CDR3 length: 14 amino acids. Germline V gives CDR1 LNHDA, CDR2 SQIVND (reference sequence). Trimming took off 3 bases at V and 3 bases at J, with 10 bases between the two ends. CDR3 residues: CASSMIESTDTQYS. DNA for the CDR3: TGTGCCAGTAGTATGATAGAATCAACAGATACGCAGTATTCT.

On this clonotype itself: The junction departs from germline at one end; a sequencing error may be responsible. The genes are TRBV20-1 and TRBJ2-1; 10 nucleotides agree with TRBD2. This CDR3 comprises 16 residues. The germline V gene has CDR1 DFQATT and CDR2 SNEGSKA (reference sequence). CDR3 in DNA: TGCAGTGCTAGGGGTGGAGCGGGAGGGCACAACAATGAGCAGCTCTTC. Translation gives CSARGGAGGHNNEQLF.

Details on this clonotype: At one boundary the junction diverges from the germline segment, which might be a read error. This chain joins TRBV11-2 and TRBJ2-5; TRBD2 matches at 7 bases. The CDR3 loop spans 13 amino acids. Germline V gene data show CDR1 as SGHAT and CDR2 as FQNNGV. The CDR3 sequence: CASSLEVSGRLYF. CDR3 coding DNA: TGTGCAAGCAGCTTAGAGGTTAGCGGGCGATTGTACTTC.

This clonotype was observed a handful of times. A read error may be the cause here, since a much bigger clone is one base away. CDR3 sequence reads: CASSQVGGLNIEAFF. Written as DNA, the CDR3 is TGTGCCAGCAGCCAAGTAGGGGGACTGAACATTGAAGCTTTCTTT. The rearrangement links TRBV4-2 to TRBJ1-1; D is perhaps TRBD1 (6 bases). CDR3 size: 15 residues. CDR1 and CDR2 from the germline V gene are LGHNA and YNFKEQ.

V usage is TRBV5-1 and J usage is TRBJ2-5; D uncertain. Germline values: CDR1 SGHRS, CDR2 YFSETQ. The V end was cut by 1 base, the J end by 3 bases, with 7 bases between. This CDR3 contains 13 residues. The CDR3 region has the DNA TGCGCCAGCAGCTTGACTGCAGAAGAGACCCAGTACTTC. Encoded protein: CASSLTAEETQYF.

The V and J genes are TRBV4-1 and TRBJ1-5; D perhaps matches TRBD1 (5 bases). The J call may not be correct, given that the DNA end is closer to TRBJ2-3. Germline CDR1 reads MGHRA; CDR2 reads YSYEKL. The CDR3 is 14 residues long. The CDR3 region has the DNA TGCGCCAGCACTCAACAGGAATACAATCAGCCCCAGTATTTT. Its protein product is CASTQQEYNQPQYF.

Worth noting for this clonotype: The CDR3 ends on some other residue instead of the conserved phenylalanine or tryptophan, so this is likely a read error. The chain uses TRBV4-1 and TRBJ1-4; possible D gene TRBD1, 5 bases. The length of the CDR3 is 15 residues. CDR1 MGHRA and CDR2 YSYEKL come from the germline V gene. CDR3 sequence reads: CASSLTGLPNEKLFS. The DNA for the CDR3 is TGCGCCAGTAGCCTAACGGGACTGCCTAATGAAAAACTGTTTTCT.

This clonotype was counted only a few times. The rearrangement links TRBV6-1 to TRBJ2-7, with 10 bases identical to TRBD1. In germline, CDR1 is MNHNS, CDR2 SASEGT. V shed 3 bases and J 3 bases; nucleotides not matched to a gene: 5. This CDR3 has 15 amino acids. The CDR3, as DNA: TGTGCCAGCAGTGAGTGGGACAGGGGCATCTACGAGCAGTACTTC. Protein product: CASSEWDRGIYEQYF.

As concerns this clonotype: Relative to the germline gene, one junction end is altered; a read error may explain this. The rearrangement uses TRBV5-4 and TRBJ1-1; no reliable D call. This CDR3 contains 13 residues. Germline values: CDR1 SGHNT, CDR2 YYREEE (reference sequence). This CDR3 is CASILQLNSEAFF. Here the CDR3 DNA reads TGTGCCAGCATCTTGCAGTTGAACTCTGAAGCTTTCTTT.

On this clonotype: One junction end disagrees with the germline gene, perhaps due to a read error. The chain uses TRBV6-5 and TRBJ2-7, with 10 bases fitting TRBD1. This CDR3 region has 16 residues. Germline CDR1 reads MNHEY; CDR2 reads SVGAGI. The CDR3 nucleotides read TGTGCCAGCATACCCATTAGGACAGGGGGTTTCTACGAGCAGTGCTTC. Its translation: CASIPIRTGGFYEQCF.

Turning to this clonotype: Germline is not matched at one junction end, which may reflect a read error. The chain links TRBV29-1 to TRBJ2-3; 7 positions match TRBD1. The CDR3 consists of 15 residues. Looked up from germline, CDR1 is SQVTM and CDR2 is ANQGSEA. The CDR3 coding sequence is TGCAGCGTTGAAGTCTGGCACAGGGGAATAGATACTCAGTATTTT. Translating gives CSVEVWHRGIDTQYF.

With respect to this clonotype: This likely comes from a read error, as the CDR3 has no conserved phenylalanine or tryptophan at its end. This rearrangement joins TRBV4-2 to TRBJ2-1, with 7 positions matching TRBD1. The CDR3 has 15 residues. Germline CDR1 LGHNA, CDR2 YNFKEQ. Trimming at V came to 4 bases and at J to 4 bases, leaving 7 bases not matched to a gene. CDR3 amino acids: CASSLDRDRYNEQFL. CDR3 in DNA: TGTGCCAGCAGCCTAGACCGGGACAGATACAATGAGCAGTTCTTA.

In DNA form, the CDR3 reads TGCAGCCTTGGATCGGGGGGCCAGGAGAATGAGCAGTTCTTC. Amino acids: CSLGSGGQENEQFF. This chain links TRBV29-1 with TRBJ2-1, with D perhaps matching TRBD2 (7 bases). Germline loops: CDR1 SQVTM, CDR2 ANQGSEA. The CDR3 runs 14 residues. The V end was cut by 8 bases, the J end by 7 bases, with 21 bases between.

This clonotype came up once. One end of the junction is discordant with germline, which a read error may explain. The chain carries TRBV6-2 or TRBV6-3 and TRBJ2-1; D is ambiguous. Germline CDR1 is MNHEY and CDR2 is SVGEGT. The CDR3 length is 13 residues. The CDR3 loop reads CTSSLASYNEKFF. The CDR3 DNA sequence: TGTACCAGCAGTTTAGCCTCTTACAATGAGAAGTTCTTC.